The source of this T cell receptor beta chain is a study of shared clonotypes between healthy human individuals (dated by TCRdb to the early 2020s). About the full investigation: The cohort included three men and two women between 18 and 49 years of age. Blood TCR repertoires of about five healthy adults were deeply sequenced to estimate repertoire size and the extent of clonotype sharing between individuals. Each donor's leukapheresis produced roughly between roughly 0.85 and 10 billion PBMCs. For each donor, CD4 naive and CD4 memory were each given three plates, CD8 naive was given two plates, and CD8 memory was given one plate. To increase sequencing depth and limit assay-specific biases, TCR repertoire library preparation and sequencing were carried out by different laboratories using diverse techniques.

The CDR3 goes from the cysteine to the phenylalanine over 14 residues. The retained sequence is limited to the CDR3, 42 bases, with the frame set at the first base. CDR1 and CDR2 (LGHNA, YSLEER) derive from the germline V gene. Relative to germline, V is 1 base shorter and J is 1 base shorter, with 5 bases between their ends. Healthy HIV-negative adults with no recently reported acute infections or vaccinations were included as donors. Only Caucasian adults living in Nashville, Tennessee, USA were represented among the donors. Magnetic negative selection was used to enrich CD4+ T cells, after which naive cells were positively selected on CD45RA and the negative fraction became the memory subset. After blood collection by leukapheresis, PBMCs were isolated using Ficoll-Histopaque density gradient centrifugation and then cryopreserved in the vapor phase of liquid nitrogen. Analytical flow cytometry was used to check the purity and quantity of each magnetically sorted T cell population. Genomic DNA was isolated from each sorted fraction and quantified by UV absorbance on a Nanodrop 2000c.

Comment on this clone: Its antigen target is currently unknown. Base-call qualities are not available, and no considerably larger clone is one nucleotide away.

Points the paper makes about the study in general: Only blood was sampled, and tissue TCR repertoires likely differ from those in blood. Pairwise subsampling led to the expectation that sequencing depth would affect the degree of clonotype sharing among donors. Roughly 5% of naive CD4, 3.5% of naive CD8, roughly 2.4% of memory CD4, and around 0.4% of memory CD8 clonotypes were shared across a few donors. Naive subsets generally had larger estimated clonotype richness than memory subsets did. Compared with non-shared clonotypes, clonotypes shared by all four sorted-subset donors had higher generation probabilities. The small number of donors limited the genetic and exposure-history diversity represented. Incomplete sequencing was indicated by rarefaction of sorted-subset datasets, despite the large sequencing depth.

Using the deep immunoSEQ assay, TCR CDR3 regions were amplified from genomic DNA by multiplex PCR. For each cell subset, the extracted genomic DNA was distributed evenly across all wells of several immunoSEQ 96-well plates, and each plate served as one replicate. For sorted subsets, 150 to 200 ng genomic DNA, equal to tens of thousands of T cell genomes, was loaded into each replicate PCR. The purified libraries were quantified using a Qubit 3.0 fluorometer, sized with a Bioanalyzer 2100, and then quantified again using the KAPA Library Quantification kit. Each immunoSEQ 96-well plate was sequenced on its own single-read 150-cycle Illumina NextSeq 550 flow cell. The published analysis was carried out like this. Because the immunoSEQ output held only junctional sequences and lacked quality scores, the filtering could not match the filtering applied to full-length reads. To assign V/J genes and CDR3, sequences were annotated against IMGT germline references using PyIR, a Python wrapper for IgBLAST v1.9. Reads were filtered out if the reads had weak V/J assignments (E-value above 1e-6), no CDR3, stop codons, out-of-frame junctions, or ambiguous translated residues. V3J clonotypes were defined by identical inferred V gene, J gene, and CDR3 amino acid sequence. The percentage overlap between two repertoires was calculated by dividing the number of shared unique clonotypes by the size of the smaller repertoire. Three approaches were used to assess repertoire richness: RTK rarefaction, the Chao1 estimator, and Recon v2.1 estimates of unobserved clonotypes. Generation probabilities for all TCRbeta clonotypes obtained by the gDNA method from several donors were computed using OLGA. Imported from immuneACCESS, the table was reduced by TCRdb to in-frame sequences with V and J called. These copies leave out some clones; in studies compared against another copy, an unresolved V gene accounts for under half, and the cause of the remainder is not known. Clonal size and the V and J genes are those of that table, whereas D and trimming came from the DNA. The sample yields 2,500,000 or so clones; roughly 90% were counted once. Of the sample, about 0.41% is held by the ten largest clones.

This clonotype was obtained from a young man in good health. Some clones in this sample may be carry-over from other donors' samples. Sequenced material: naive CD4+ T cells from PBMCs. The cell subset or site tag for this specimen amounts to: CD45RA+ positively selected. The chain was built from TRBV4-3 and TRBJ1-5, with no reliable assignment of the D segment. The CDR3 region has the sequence CASSQVQSNQPQHF. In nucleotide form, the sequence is TGCGCCAGCAGCCAAGTACAAAGCAATCAGCCCCAGCATTTT.